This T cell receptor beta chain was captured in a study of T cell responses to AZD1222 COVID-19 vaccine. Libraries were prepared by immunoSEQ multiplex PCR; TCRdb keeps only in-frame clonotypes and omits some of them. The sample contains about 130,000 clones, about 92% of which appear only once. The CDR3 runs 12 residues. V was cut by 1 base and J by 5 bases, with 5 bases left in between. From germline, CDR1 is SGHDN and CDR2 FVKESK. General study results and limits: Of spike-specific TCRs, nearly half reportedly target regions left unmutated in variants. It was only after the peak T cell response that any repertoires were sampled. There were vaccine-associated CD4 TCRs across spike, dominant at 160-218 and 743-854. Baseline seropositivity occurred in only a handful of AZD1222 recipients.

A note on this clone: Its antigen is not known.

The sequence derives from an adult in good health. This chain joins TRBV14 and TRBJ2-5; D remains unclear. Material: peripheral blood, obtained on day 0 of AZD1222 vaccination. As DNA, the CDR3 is TGTGCCAGCAGCCAAGCCGGGGAGACCCAGTACTTC. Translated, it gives CASSQAGETQYF.